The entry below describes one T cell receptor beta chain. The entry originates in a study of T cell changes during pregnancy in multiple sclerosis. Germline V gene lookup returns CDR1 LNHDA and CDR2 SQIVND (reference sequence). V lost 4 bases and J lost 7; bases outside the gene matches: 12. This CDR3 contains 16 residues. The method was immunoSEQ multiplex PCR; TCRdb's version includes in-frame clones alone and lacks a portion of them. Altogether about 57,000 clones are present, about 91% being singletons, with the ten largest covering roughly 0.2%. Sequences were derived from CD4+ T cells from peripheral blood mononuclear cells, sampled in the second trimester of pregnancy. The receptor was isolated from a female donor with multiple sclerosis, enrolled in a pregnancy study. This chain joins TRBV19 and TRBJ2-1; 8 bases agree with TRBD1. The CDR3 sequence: CASSTSGTGAPNEQFF. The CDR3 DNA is TGTGCCAGTAGTACTTCCGGGACAGGAGCTCCGAATGAGCAGTTCTTC.